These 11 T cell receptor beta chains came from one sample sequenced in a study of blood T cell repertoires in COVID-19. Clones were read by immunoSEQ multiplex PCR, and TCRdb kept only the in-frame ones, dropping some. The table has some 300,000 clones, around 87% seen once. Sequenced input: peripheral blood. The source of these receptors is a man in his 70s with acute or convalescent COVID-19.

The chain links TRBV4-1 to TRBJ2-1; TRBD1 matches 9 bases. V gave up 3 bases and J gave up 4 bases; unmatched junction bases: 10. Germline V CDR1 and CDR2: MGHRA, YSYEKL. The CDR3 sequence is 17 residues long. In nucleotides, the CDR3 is TGCGCCAGCAGCCAGACGAGATTCGGGACAGGGTACAATGAGCAGTTCTTC. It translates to CASSQTRFGTGYNEQFF.

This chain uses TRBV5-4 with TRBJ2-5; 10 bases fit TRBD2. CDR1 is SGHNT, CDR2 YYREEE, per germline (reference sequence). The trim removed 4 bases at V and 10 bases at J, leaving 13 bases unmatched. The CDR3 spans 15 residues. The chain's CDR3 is CASSTGSGRAGGQYF. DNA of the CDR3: TGTGCCAGCAGCACAGGGAGCGGGAGGGCCGGTGGCCAGTACTTC.

CDR3 residues: CASSRTSGIGEQYF. The CDR3 DNA sequence: TGTGCCAGCAGCCGGACTAGCGGGATTGGCGAGCAGTACTTC. This chain links TRBV6-2 or TRBV6-3 with TRBJ2-7; TRBD2 agrees at 12 bases. There are 14 residues in the CDR3. Germline V gives CDR1 MNHEY, CDR2 SVGEGT. Trimming took 6 bases from V and 6 from J; bases not matched to a gene: 6.

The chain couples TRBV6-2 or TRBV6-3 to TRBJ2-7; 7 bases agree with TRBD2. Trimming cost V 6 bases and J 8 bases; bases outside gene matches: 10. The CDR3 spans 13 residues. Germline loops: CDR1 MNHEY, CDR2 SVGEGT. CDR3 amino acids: CASSQGLQRQQYF. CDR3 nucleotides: TGTGCCAGCAGCCAGGGACTACAGCGACAGCAGTACTTC.

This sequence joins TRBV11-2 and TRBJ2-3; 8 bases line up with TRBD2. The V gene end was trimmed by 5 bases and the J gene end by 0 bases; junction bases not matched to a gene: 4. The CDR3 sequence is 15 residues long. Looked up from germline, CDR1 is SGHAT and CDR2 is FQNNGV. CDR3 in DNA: TGTGCCAGCAGCCAAACTAGCGGAAGCACAGATACGCAGTATTTT. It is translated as CASSQTSGSTDTQYF.

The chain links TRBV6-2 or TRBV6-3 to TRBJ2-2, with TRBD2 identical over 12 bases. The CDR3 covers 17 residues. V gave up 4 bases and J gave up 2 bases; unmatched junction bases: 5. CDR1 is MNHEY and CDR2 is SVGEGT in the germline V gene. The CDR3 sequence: CASSFLAGGPNTGELFF. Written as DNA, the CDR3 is TGTGCCAGCAGTTTCCTAGCGGGGGGGCCTAACACCGGGGAGCTGTTTTTT.

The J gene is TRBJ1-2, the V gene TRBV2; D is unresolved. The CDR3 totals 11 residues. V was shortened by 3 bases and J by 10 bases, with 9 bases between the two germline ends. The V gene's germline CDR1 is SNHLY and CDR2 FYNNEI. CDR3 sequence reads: CASSDWADYTF. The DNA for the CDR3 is TGTGCCAGCAGTGATTGGGCTGACTACACCTTC.

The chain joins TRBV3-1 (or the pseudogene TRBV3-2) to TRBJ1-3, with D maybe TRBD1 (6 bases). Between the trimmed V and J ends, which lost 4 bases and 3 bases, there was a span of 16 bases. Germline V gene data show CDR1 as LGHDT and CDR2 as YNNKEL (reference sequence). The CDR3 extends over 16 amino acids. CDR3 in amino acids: CASSRGGVVSGNTIYF. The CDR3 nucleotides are TGTGCCAGCAGCCGAGGGGGGGTAGTAAGTGGAAACACCATATATTTT.

In DNA, the CDR3 is TGCAGCGTTGGTTCAGGGGGCGGGGAGCTGTTTTTT. Amino acids: CSVGSGGGELFF. V gene TRBV29-1 combines with J gene TRBJ2-2, with TRBD1 matching over 7 bases. CDR1 and CDR2 (germline): SQVTM, ANQGSEA. The CDR3 length is 12 residues. V lost 4 bases, J lost 7 bases, and 3 bases stayed unmatched.

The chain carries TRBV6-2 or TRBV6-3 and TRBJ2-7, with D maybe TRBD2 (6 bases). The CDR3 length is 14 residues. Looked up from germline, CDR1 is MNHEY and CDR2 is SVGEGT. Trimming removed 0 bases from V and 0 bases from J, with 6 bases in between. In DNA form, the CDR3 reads TGTGCCAGCAGTTACTCGACTAGCTCCTACGAGCAGTACTTC. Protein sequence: CASSYSTSSYEQYF.

CDR3 bases: TGTGCCTGGAGCTTAAGGGGCCCACTAAACAACATTCAGTACTTC. Protein product: CAWSLRGPLNNIQYF. This chain links TRBV30 with TRBJ2-4, with D possibly TRBD1 on 5 matching bases. Germline CDR1 and CDR2: GTSNPN and SVGIG (reference sequence). The V gene lost 3 bases and the J gene lost 7 bases, with 19 bases spanning the gap. CDR3 size: 15 residues.